This T cell receptor beta chain is drawn from a study of blood T cell repertoires in COVID-19 (dated by TCRdb to 2020 to 2022). Background on the whole study: Collaborator samples came from the United States, Italy and Spain and covered acute and convalescent phases of COVID-19. The prospective study material was composed of cDNA or gDNA derived from T cells, B-cell-depleted T cells, or PBMCs. Deeply sampled blood TCRbeta repertoires from subjects exposed to, actively infected with, or recovered from COVID-19 were included in the dataset. The repertoires were released in a freely available public database meant as a resource for research on the immune response to SARS-CoV-2. The samples were drawn from the first 160 participants of the ongoing ImmuneRACE study and from 1,254 subjects provided by 6 global collaborators. Nearly every sample came with metadata listing a de-identified subject ID, COVID-19 status, age in years and sex. Where available, HLA class I and class II types were obtained from metadata supplied by the sample provider rather than from assay-based typing. Summary of the overall study and its limitations: Clinical and demographic metadata were provided uncurated, with the amount varying by source and participant.

In the case of this clone: Its antigen is not yet known. Base qualities are not provided; no much larger clone lies one nucleotide away.

TCRbeta CDR3 regions were amplified from genomic DNA by means of the immunoSEQ Assay, a bias-controlled multiplex PCR. On the authors' methods: The number of nucleated cells in each sample was estimated from the amplification of reference gene primers within the assay. Sequence reads were collapsed and filtered to measure the absolute abundance of every unique TCRbeta CDR3 rearrangement. For each sample, productive Simpson clonality was calculated as the square root of Simpson's diversity index over productive rearrangements. TCRdb took over this immuneACCESS table, retaining in-frame rearrangements with V and J assigned. Such tables are incomplete; in checked studies, under half of the missing clones stem from an unresolved V gene, and the remainder is unexplained. That table supplies the V and J calls and clone size; D and trimming were determined from the DNA. The sample has about 110,000 clones on record, roughly 80% of them singletons. The ten largest clones take up less than 5% of the sample.

The germline V gene (reference sequence) yields LGHDT for CDR1 and YNNKEL for CDR2. V loses 4 bases at its end and J loses 3 bases; junction bases beyond the gene matches: 7. The CDR3 has 17 amino acids, counting the end cysteine and phenylalanine. The read is trimmed to its CDR3 DNA, 51 bases read in frame from base 1. Whole blood was collected in K2EDTA tubes by collaborating institutions according to the institutions' own protocols. For TCRbeta analysis, collaborators shipped samples as frozen whole blood, isolated PBMCs, or DNA extracted from either of those sample types. The TCR originated in a human donor in a cohort sampled during active COVID-19. The specimen was peripheral blood. Recombination connected TRBV3-1 (or the pseudogene TRBV3-2) to TRBJ2-2; the junction holds 11 bases that match TRBD2. The CDR3 here reads CASSRLAGGPDTGELFF. The sequenced DNA: TGTGCCAGCAGCCGATTAGCGGGAGGGCCTGACACCGGGGAGCTGTTTTTT.